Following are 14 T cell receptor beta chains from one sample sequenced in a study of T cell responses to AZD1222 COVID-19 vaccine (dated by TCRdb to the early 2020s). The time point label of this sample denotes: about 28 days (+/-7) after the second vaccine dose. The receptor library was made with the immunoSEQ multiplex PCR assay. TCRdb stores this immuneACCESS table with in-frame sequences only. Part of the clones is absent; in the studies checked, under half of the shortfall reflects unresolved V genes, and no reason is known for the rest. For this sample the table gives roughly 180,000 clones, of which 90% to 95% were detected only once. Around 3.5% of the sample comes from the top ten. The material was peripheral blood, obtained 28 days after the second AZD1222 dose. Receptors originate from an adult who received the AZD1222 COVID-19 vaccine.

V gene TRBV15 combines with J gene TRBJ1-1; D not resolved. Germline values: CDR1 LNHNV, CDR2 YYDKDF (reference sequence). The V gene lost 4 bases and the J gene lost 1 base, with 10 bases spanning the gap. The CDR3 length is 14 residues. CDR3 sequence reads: CATSNREANTEAFF. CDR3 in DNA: TGTGCCACCAGCAATCGGGAGGCGAACACTGAAGCTTTCTTT.

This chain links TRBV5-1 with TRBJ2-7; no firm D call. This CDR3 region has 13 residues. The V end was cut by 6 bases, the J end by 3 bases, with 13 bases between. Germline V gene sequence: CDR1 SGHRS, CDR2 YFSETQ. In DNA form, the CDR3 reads TGCGCCAGCACCCTGGGAAGAGGCTACGAGCAGTACTTC. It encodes CASTLGRGYEQYF.

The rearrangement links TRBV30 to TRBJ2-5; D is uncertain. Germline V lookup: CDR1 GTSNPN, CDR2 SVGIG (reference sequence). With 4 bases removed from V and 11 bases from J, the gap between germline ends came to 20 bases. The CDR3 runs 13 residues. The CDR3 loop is CAWNYPARGPQYF. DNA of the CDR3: TGTGCCTGGAACTACCCCGCGCGTGGCCCTCAGTACTTC.

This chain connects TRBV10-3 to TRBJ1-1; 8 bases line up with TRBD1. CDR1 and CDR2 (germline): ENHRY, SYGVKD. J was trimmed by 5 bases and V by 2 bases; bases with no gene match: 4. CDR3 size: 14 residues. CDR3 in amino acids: CAISEDRGSTEAFF. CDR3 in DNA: TGTGCCATCAGTGAGGACAGGGGAAGTACTGAAGCTTTCTTT.

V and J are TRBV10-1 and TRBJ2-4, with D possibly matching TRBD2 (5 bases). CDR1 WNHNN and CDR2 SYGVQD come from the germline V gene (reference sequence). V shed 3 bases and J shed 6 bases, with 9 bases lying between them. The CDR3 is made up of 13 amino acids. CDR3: CASSEFSGNIQYF. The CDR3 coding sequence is TGCGCCAGCAGTGAATTCAGCGGAAACATTCAGTACTTC.

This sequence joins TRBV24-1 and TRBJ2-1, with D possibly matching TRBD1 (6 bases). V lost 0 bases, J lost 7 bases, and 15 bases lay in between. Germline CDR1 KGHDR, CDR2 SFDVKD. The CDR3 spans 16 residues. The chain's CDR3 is CATSDLRDNSLNEQFF. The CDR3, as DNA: TGTGCCACCAGTGATTTGCGGGACAATTCTCTGAATGAGCAGTTCTTC.

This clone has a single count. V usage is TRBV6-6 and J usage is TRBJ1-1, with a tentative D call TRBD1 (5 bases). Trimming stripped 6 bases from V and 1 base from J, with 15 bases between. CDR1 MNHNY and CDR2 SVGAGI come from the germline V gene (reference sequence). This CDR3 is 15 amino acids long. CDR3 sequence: CASSRALTENTEAFF. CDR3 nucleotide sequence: TGTGCCAGCAGCCGCGCCCTGACAGAGAACACTGAAGCTTTCTTT.

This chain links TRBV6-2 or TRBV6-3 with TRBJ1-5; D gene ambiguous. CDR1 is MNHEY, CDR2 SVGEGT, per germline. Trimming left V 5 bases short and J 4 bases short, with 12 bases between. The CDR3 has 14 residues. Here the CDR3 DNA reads TGTGCCAGCAGTACCGTACACCCGAATCAGCCCCAGCATTTT. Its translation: CASSTVHPNQPQHF.

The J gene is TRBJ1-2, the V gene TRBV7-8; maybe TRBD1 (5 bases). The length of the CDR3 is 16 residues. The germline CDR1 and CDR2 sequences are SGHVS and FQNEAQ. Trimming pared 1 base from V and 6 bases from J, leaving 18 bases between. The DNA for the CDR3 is TGTGCCAGCAGCTTAGTCCGGGTCAGGGAGAGGGATGGCTACACCTTC. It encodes CASSLVRVRERDGYTF.

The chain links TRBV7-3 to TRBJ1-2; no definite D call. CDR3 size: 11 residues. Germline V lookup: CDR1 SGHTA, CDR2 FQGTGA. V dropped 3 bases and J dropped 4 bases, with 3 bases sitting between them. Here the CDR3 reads CASSLVYGYTF. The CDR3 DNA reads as TGTGCCAGCAGCTTGGTCTATGGCTACACCTTC. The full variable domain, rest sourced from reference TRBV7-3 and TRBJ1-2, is GAGVSQTPSNKVTEKGKYVELRCDPISGHTALYWYRQSLGQGPEFLIYFQGTGAADDSGLPNDRFFAVRPEGSVSTLKIQRTERGDSAVYLCASSLVYGYTFGSGTRLTVV.

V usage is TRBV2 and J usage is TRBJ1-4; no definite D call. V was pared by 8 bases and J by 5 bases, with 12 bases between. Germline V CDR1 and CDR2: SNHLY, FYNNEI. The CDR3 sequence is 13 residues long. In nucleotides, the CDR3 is TGTGCCAGCCAGAAACGGCAGAATGAAAAACTGTTTTTT. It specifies CASQKRQNEKLFF.

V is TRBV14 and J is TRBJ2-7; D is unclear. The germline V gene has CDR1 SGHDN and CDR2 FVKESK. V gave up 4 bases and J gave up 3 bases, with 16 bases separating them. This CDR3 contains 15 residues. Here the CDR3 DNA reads TGTGCCAGCAGCCTTGCGTGGCCGGGTAGCTACGAGCAGTACTTC. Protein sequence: CASSLAWPGSYEQYF.

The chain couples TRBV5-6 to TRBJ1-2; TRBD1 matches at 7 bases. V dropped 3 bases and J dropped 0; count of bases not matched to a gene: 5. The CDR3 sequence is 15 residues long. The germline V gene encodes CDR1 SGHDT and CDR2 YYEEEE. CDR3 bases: TGTGCCAGCAGCTGGGGGACAGCCGCTAACTATGGCTACACCTTC. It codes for CASSWGTAANYGYTF.

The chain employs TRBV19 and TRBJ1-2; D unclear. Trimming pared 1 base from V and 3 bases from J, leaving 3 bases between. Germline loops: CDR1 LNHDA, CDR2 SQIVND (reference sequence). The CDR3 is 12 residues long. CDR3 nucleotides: TGTGCCAGTAGTATAGGGGACTATGGCTACACCTTC. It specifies CASSIGDYGYTF.